The sequence of this TCR beta chain was determined in a study of Graves' ophthalmopathy and Graves' hyperthyroidism. Study-wide background: Peripheral blood sampling preceded any treatment and occurred at initial diagnosis. General study results and limits: Blood also contained most of the expanded thyroid clonotypes above 0.001 frequency. Ophthalmopathy could be told apart from stable hyperthyroidism by a 13-signature model (about 89% sensitivity, about 80% specificity).

This clonotype was counted ten times or more. What it recognizes is unknown. The CDR3 runs 14 residues. CDR1 and CDR2 (germline): MDHEN, SYDVKM. The V and J ends lost 1 base and 3 bases respectively, with 9 bases between them. As the template, RNA transcripts were used to amplify TCR beta CDR3 regions. An opening RT-PCR round employed HTBI primers and preceded a second-round multiplex PCR. TCRdb itself ran the multiplex PCR reads through MiXCR, one entry per CDR3 protein. The sample carries under 200,000 distinct CDR3 sequences, less than 45% recorded once. The chain couples TRBV28 to TRBJ1-2, with D uncertain. Sample: peripheral blood. The receptor was isolated from a woman between 40 and 55 years old with Graves' ophthalmopathy. CDR3 coding DNA: TGTGCCAGCAGTTTATCTGAAGATTACTATGGCTACACCTTC. Its translation is CASSLSEDYYGYTF.